Listed here is a single TCR beta chain. The sample originates from a study of blood T cell repertoires in COVID-19. The CDR3 extends over 11 amino acids. The germline CDR1 and CDR2 sequences are DFQATT and SNEGSKA (reference sequence). V was cut by 4 bases and J by 5 bases, with 8 bases left in between. TCRdb's table, derived via immunoSEQ multiplex PCR, lists solely in-frame clones and lacks some. The data show some 45,000 clones, about 90% seen once. V is TRBV20-1 and J is TRBJ1-2; the D gene is possibly TRBD1 (6 bases). The source of this sequence is a man in his 70s with active COVID-19. The sequenced material came from peripheral blood. The CDR3 protein is CSATGVYGYTF. In nucleotides, the CDR3 is TGCAGTGCTACAGGGGTTTATGGCTACACCTTC.